The 11 T cell receptor beta chains in this list originate from one sample, sequenced in a study of shared clonotypes between healthy human individuals (TCRdb year 2020). The receptor library was made with the immunoSEQ multiplex PCR assay. In its TCRdb copy, this immuneACCESS table keeps in-frame sequences only and misses some clones. Where compared with another copy, unresolved V genes explain less than half of these, and the others have no known cause. In all, the sample holds around 2.5 million clones, and 80% to 95% of those were seen once. The ten largest clones add up to about 0.39% of the sample. The sample consisted of naive CD4+ T cells from PBMCs. According to the study, the label for this sample's cell subset or site signals: CD45RA+ positively selected. The receptors were sampled from a man younger than 35 in good health. Some clones in this sample may be carry-over from other donors' samples.

The chain employs TRBV29-1 and TRBJ2-2; no reliable D call. Trimming pared 8 bases from V and 6 bases from J, leaving 16 bases between. This CDR3 has 13 residues. The germline CDR1 and CDR2 sequences are SQVTM and ANQGSEA. This CDR3 is CSKRHAGAGELFF. For the CDR3, the DNA is TGCAGCAAAAGACACGCTGGGGCCGGGGAGCTGTTTTTT.

This chain joins TRBV4-2 and TRBJ2-6; D might be TRBD1 (6 bases). The CDR3 consists of 16 residues. Germline CDR1 reads LGHNA; CDR2 reads YNFKEQ. The V end lost 2 bases, the J end lost 0 bases, and 8 bases lay between the germline ends. The CDR3 DNA is TGTGCCAGCAGCCAAACGGACAGCTCTGGGGCCAACGTCCTGACTTTC. Protein sequence: CASSQTDSSGANVLTF.

V usage is TRBV4-3 and J usage is TRBJ1-2, with 9 bases fitting TRBD1. The junction had 19 bases not matched to a gene; V was cut back by 1 base and J by 4 bases. This CDR3 has 20 residues. Germline loops: CDR1 LGHNA, CDR2 YSLEER. CDR3 DNA sequence: TGCGCCAGCAGCCAAGTCCATGGTGCGACATGGGACAGGGTGAGCTATGGCTACACCTTC. Translation gives CASSQVHGATWDRVSYGYTF.

Turning to this clone: At one of its ends the junction is not consistent with the germline gene, which may arise from a read error. The chain uses TRBV5-1 and TRBJ2-3, with 11 positions matching TRBD2. Germline CDR1 and CDR2: SGHRS and YFSETQ. This CDR3 contains 13 residues. The DNA of the CDR3 is TGCGCCAGCAGCTTGGCCGGTCTAGCGGGAGGCATTTTT. It specifies CASSLAGLAGGIF.

The V call is TRBV6-1, the J call TRBJ2-7; no firm D call. This CDR3 contains 13 residues. Trimming cost V 5 bases and J 6 bases, with 14 bases left between them. Germline CDR1 and CDR2: MNHNS and SASEGT. The CDR3 here is CASSNLGGGEQYF. CDR3 nucleotides: TGTGCCAGCAGTAACCTCGGCGGCGGCGAGCAGTACTTC.

The gene calls are TRBV28 and TRBJ2-2; D gene uncertain. Between the trimmed V and J ends, which lost 8 bases and 0 bases, there was a span of 4 bases. The length of the CDR3 is 12 residues. Looked up from germline, CDR1 is MDHEN and CDR2 is SYDVKM. DNA for the CDR3: TGTGCCAGCTATACGAACACCGGGGAGCTGTTTTTT. Amino acids: CASYTNTGELFF.

The chain carries TRBV5-1 and TRBJ1-2; D remains ambiguous. Germline CDR1 reads SGHRS; CDR2 reads YFSETQ. Trimming stripped 4 bases from V and 8 bases from J, with 21 bases between. This CDR3 contains 15 residues. CDR3 protein: CASSATRIPQRGYTF. As DNA, the CDR3 is TGCGCCAGCAGCGCTACTCGGATCCCCCAGAGAGGCTACACCTTC.

The chain carries TRBV10-3 and TRBJ1-2; 8 bases are shared with TRBD1. Germline CDR1 is ENHRY and CDR2 is SYGVKD. This CDR3 contains 16 residues. The ends lost 6 bases at V and 4 bases at J; junction bases unmatched: 13. The CDR3 sequence is CAIRSSLGQVIYGYTF. CDR3 nucleotide sequence: TGTGCCATCAGATCTTCCCTGGGACAGGTTATCTATGGCTACACCTTC.

The V and J genes are TRBV28 and TRBJ1-2, with D hard to call. The germline V gene has CDR1 MDHEN and CDR2 SYDVKM. The CDR3 has 13 residues. The V gene lost 4 bases and the J gene lost 5 bases, with 11 bases spanning the gap. The CDR3 loop reads CASSSLIYYGYTF. The CDR3 DNA follows: TGTGCCAGCAGTTCGCTCATTTATTATGGCTACACCTTC.

The chain links TRBV27 to TRBJ1-6; D not certain. Germline-derived CDR1 and CDR2 are MNHEY and SMNVEV (reference sequence). The CDR3 runs to 16 residues. V lost 7 bases to trimming and J lost 10 bases, with 23 bases between them. For the CDR3, the DNA is TGTGCCAGCACCCCCGACCGAGGCCCTACGGGGTCACCCCTCCACTTT. This codes for CASTPDRGPTGSPLHF.

The chain carries TRBV30 and TRBJ2-1; no clear D gene. V shed 2 bases and J shed 5 bases, with 16 bases lying between them. The CDR3 is 15 residues long. Germline V gene lookup returns CDR1 GTSNPN and CDR2 SVGIG (reference sequence). CDR3: CAWSRSLRANNEQFF. In DNA, the CDR3 is TGTGCCTGGAGTCGGAGCCTTCGGGCCAACAATGAGCAGTTCTTC.